This T cell receptor (beta chain) was observed in a study of shared clonotypes between healthy human individuals. The wider study: The donor group consisted of a couple of women and a few men, aged 18 to 49. General study points: Roughly 5% of naive CD4 clonotypes were shared across four donors.

As regards this clone: The antigen is undetermined.

Trimming cost V 3 bases and J 6 bases; bases outside gene matches: 8. This CDR3 spans 14 amino acids. In germline, CDR1 is SGHKS, CDR2 YYEKEE (reference sequence). The authors ran the assay at deep level. It was around 180 ng DNA, 30,000 or so T cell genomes, that sorted-subset replicate PCRs used. Profiled with immunoSEQ multiplex PCR; TCRdb holds only in-frame clones, not every one. The sample shows over a million clones, around 82% of them seen only once. The rearrangement uses TRBV5-5 and TRBJ2-7; 8 nucleotides align to TRBD1. Input material: memory CD4+ T cells from PBMCs. The subset: CD45RA-negative fraction. The TCR sequence derives from a man younger than 35 in good health. Some clones in this sample may be carry-over from other donors' samples. The CDR3 DNA reads as TGTGCCAGCAGCTCTCTCAACAGGGGGAGCGAGCAGTACTTC. Translated: CASSSLNRGSEQYF.